Following are 10 T cell receptor beta chains from one sample sequenced in a study of blood T cell repertoires in COVID-19. Clones were sequenced by immunoSEQ multiplex PCR, and TCRdb holds only the in-frame ones, with some missing. The sample shows tens of thousands of clones, more than 75% of them seen only once. The sequenced sample consisted of peripheral blood. The origin of the receptors is a human donor with acute or convalescent COVID-19. The donor label of this sample is uncertain.

The gene calls are TRBV15 and TRBJ1-2, with 10 bases that match TRBD1. This CDR3 is 15 amino acids long. Germline V CDR1 and CDR2: LNHNV, YYDKDF (reference sequence). V dropped 1 base and J dropped 1; count of bases not matched to a gene: 0. For the CDR3, the DNA is TGTGCCACCAGCAGAGGGGACAGGGGTAACTATGGCTACACCTTC. It translates to CATSRGDRGNYGYTF.

The chain links TRBV5-1 to TRBJ1-4; maybe TRBD1 (5 bases). The CDR3 sequence is 16 residues long. V was cut by 4 bases and J by 8 bases, with 21 bases left in between. Per the germline V gene, CDR1 is SGHRS and CDR2 is YFSETQ. The CDR3: CASSPLVIGGEEKLFF. CDR3 in DNA: TGCGCCAGCAGCCCTTTGGTCATCGGGGGAGAAGAAAAACTGTTTTTT.

V is TRBV2 and J is TRBJ1-2, with D possibly TRBD1 on 6 matching bases. Germline CDR1 reads SNHLY; CDR2 reads FYNNEI. This CDR3 contains 14 residues. The V gene lost 4 bases and the J gene lost 2 bases, with 11 bases spanning the gap. The CDR3 DNA sequence: TGTGCCAGCAGTGTACAGGGTCCAAACTATGGCTACACCTTC. The encoded protein is CASSVQGPNYGYTF.

The chain has TRBV7-9 and TRBJ1-1; D remains ambiguous. The CDR3 loop spans 11 amino acids. Trimming cost V 4 bases and J 4 bases, with 4 bases left between them. CDR1 is SEHNR, CDR2 FQNEAQ, per germline (reference sequence). The CDR3 bases are TGTGCCAGCAGCTCCGTCACTGAAGCTTTCTTT. Encoded protein: CASSSVTEAFF.

The chain is built from TRBV7-3 and TRBJ2-2; D might be TRBD2 (5 bases). This CDR3 has 15 residues. CDR1 and CDR2 from the germline V gene are SGHTA and FQGTGA. Trimming took off 2 bases at V and 4 bases at J, with 11 bases between the two ends. CDR3 residues: CASSLLRESTGELFF. CDR3 DNA: TGTGCCAGCAGCTTACTTAGGGAGAGCACCGGGGAGCTGTTTTTT.

This clone was seen a single time. The CDR3 nucleotides are TGTGCCTGGAGTACATCACAGGGGTACACCTTC. Translation: CAWSTSQGYTF. The chain uses TRBV30 and TRBJ1-2, with TRBD1 matching 7 bases. The trim removed 2 bases at V and 11 bases at J, leaving 5 bases unmatched. The CDR3 totals 11 residues. Germline V lookup: CDR1 GTSNPN, CDR2 SVGIG (reference sequence).

The sample holds one count of this clone. The V call is TRBV7-2, the J call TRBJ1-1; possibly TRBD1 for D (6 bases). Germline V gene data show CDR1 as SGHTA and CDR2 as FQGNSA. The CDR3 consists of 14 residues. V was clipped by 5 bases and J by 2 bases, with 12 bases between them. CDR3 residues: CASSQLQGNTEAFF. CDR3 in DNA: TGTGCCAGCAGCCAGTTACAGGGAAACACTGAAGCTTTCTTT. The full variable domain, completed using reference TRBV7-2 and TRBJ1-1, is GAGVSQSPSNKVTEKGKDVELRCDPISGHTALYWYRQSLGQGLEFLIYFQGNSAPDKSGLPSDRFSAERTGGSVSTLTIQRTQQEDSAVYLCASSQLQGNTEAFFGQGTRLTVV.

CDR3 loop: CASSYPGNTEAFF. The CDR3 nucleotides are TGTGCCAGCAGTTACCCAGGGAACACTGAAGCTTTCTTT. This rearrangement joins TRBV6-5 to TRBJ1-1; D not certain. Germline values: CDR1 MNHEY, CDR2 SVGAGI. V was cut by 2 bases and J by 1 base, with 5 bases left in between. The CDR3 spans 13 residues.

This chain connects TRBV11-2 to TRBJ1-1; a weak D match, TRBD1 (5 bases). Between the trimmed V and J ends, which lost 2 bases and 0 bases, there was a span of 13 bases. The germline V gene has CDR1 SGHAT and CDR2 FQNNGV. The CDR3 runs to 16 residues. The CDR3 loop is CASSLSSGMLNTEAFF. CDR3 sequence (DNA): TGTGCCAGCAGCTTAAGTTCAGGGATGTTGAACACTGAAGCTTTCTTT.

V is TRBV19 and J is TRBJ2-4, with D possibly being TRBD1 (5 bases). The V and J ends lost 5 bases and 0 bases respectively, with 26 bases between them. Germline V gene sequence: CDR1 LNHDA, CDR2 SQIVND (reference sequence). The length of the CDR3 is 20 residues. CDR3 sequence: CASSLPPARADLLAKNIQYF. The CDR3 DNA reads TGTGCCAGTAGTCTCCCTCCCGCCAGGGCCGACTTACTAGCCAAAAACATTCAGTACTTC.